This T cell receptor beta chain was captured in a study of identical twins. Germline lookup yields CDR1 SEHNR and CDR2 FQNEAQ (reference sequence). This CDR3 is 14 amino acids long. J was trimmed by 3 bases and V by 6 bases; bases with no gene match: 3. This clonotype was seen ten or more times. TCRdb passed the 5' RACE reads through MiXCR, listing each CDR3 protein once. The sample holds roughly 260,000 distinct CDR3 sequences, over 11% seen once. This sequence originates from a woman between 18 and 29 years old in good health. Sequenced sample: memory (CD45RO+) T cells sorted from blood. The chain uses TRBV7-9 and TRBJ2-1; 9 bases fit TRBD2. The CDR3 sequence is CASRSSGNYNEQFF. CDR3 bases: TGTGCCAGCAGGTCTAGCGGGAACTACAATGAGCAGTTCTTC.